This T cell receptor beta chain is from a study of shared clonotypes between healthy human individuals. Clones were sequenced by immunoSEQ multiplex PCR, and TCRdb holds only the in-frame ones, with some missing. The sample has 2,500,000 or so clones, 90% to 95% seen once. V was pared by 4 bases and J by 2 bases, with 3 bases of the junction left unmatched. The CDR3 extends over 15 amino acids. From germline, CDR1 is SGHNT and CDR2 YYREEE (reference sequence). This clone was seen once. The sequence was obtained from a man aged 18 to 29 in good health. Some clones in this sample may be carry-over from other donors' samples. The sequencing sample was made of naive CD4+ T cells from PBMCs. Subset described: CD45RA+ positively selected. The V call is TRBV5-4, the J call TRBJ2-1, with 10 positions matching TRBD1. The CDR3 DNA is TGTGCCAGCAGCCAGACAGGGGGCGCCTACAATGAGCAGTTCTTC. Protein sequence: CASSQTGGAYNEQFF.